This TCR beta chain was found in a study of breast tumors, draining lymph nodes, adjacent tissues. Regarding the study as a whole: The data were judged consistent with most tumor T cells coming from lymph node and expanding in tumor. Compared with basal-like, luminal-like tumors shared significantly more repertoire with nontumor tissue. Compared with lymph nodes, tumors were less diverse; compared with nontumor tissue, more.

This CDR3 is built from 14 residues. Per the germline V gene, CDR1 is SGHRS and CDR2 is YFSETQ. TCRdb re-called the multiplex PCR reads with MiXCR, one entry per CDR3 protein. The table records about 180,000 distinct CDR3 sequences, 30% to 40% of them present only once. Samples came from axillary lymph nodes draining the breast cancer. A note on this clonotype: Its antigen is still unknown. This clone may be a read error of a much larger clone one base away.

The rearrangement links TRBV5-1 to TRBJ1-4; D is possibly TRBD1 (5 bases). The specimen was axillary lymph node tissue. This TCR came from a female donor with breast cancer. Some clones in this sample may be carry-over from other donors' samples. CDR3 sequence (DNA): TGCGCCAGCAGCGCATCAGGGTCTAATGAAAAACTGGTTTTT. Protein sequence: CASSASGSNEKLVF.